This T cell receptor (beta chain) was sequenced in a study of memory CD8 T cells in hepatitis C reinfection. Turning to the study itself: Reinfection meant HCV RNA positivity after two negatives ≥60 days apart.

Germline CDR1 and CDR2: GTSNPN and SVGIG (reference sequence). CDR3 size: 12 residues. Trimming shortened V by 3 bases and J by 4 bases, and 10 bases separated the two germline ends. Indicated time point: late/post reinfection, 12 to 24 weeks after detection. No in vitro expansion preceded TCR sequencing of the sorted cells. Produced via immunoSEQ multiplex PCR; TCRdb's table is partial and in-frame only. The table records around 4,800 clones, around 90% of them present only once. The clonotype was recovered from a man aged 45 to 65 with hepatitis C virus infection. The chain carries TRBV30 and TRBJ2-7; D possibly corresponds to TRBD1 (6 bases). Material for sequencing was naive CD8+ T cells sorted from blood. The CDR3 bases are TGTGCCTGGAGGGACAGTGATTACGAGCAGTACTTC. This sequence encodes CAWRDSDYEQYF.